This TCR beta chain was observed in a study of shared clonotypes between healthy human individuals (dated by TCRdb to 2020 to 2021). Some background on the complete study: A few men and two women, aged 18 to 49 years, made up the cohort. The study deeply sequenced blood TCR repertoires of about 5 healthy adults to estimate repertoire size and the extent of clonotype sharing between individuals. Between about 0.94 and 8.9 billion PBMCs per donor were obtained by leukapheresis. Different laboratories and diverse techniques were used to prepare libraries and sequence TCR repertoires, to increase sequencing depth and limit assay-specific biases. Paper-wide results and their limitations: Because the study included a small number of donors, the genetic and exposure-history diversity represented was limited. Only blood was sampled, and tissue TCR repertoires likely differ from those in blood. Based on pairwise subsampling, the degree of clonotype sharing among donors was expected to be affected by sequencing depth.

V sheds 0 bases and J sheds 4 bases, leaving 5 bases between their ends. The germline V gene (reference sequence) sets CDR1 to SGHNT and CDR2 to YYREEE. Inclusive of the bounding cysteine and phenylalanine, the CDR3 is 13 residues long. Only the CDR3 DNA is retained, 39 bases long and in frame from the first base. Using the deep immunoSEQ assay, TCR CDR3 regions were amplified from genomic DNA by multiplex PCR. For each cell subset, the extracted genomic DNA was distributed evenly across all wells of several immunoSEQ 96-well plates, and each plate served as one replicate. Each replicate PCR for unsorted PBMC received roughly 300 ng genomic DNA, equal to 30,000 to 35,000 T cell genomes. Unsorted PBMC genomic DNA was sequenced across ten immunoSEQ deep assay plates. The purified libraries were quantified using a Qubit 3.0 fluorometer, sized with a Bioanalyzer 2100, and then quantified again using the KAPA Library Quantification kit. A separate single-read 150-cycle Illumina NextSeq 550 flow cell was used to sequence each immunoSEQ 96-well plate. The authors' pipeline ran thus. Because the immunoSEQ output held only junctional sequences and lacked quality scores, the filtering could not match the filtering applied to full-length reads. To assign V/J genes and CDR3, sequences were annotated using PyIR, a Python wrapper for IgBLAST v1.9, with IMGT germline references. Reads were filtered out if the reads had weak V/J assignments (E-value above 1e-6), no CDR3, stop codons, out-of-frame junctions, or ambiguous translated residues. V3J clonotypes were defined as sequences sharing the same inferred V gene, J gene, and CDR3 amino acid sequence. Percentage overlap between repertoires was calculated by dividing the number of shared unique clonotypes by the size of the smaller repertoire. Richness of each repertoire was evaluated using RTK rarefaction, the Chao1 estimator, and Recon v2.1 estimates of unobserved clonotypes. The clones in this table, taken by TCRdb from immuneACCESS, are in-frame only. Not every clone is retained; where verified, under half of the shortfall comes from an unresolved V gene, and the cause of the rest is unknown. D and trimming were read from the DNA, whereas the V and J calls and clone size are those reported in that table. A total of about 520,000 clones appear in this sample, 81% of them only once. About 13% of the sample is taken by the ten largest.

Healthy HIV-negative adults with no recently reported acute infections or vaccinations were included as donors. Only Caucasian adults living in Nashville, Tennessee, USA were represented among the donors. For unsorted samples, about 90 million PBMCs were counted, and genomic DNA was extracted using the QIAamp DNA Blood Mini kit. Blood was obtained by leukapheresis, after which PBMCs were separated by Ficoll-Histopaque density gradient centrifugation and cryopreserved in liquid nitrogen vapor phase. With regard to this clone: The specificity of this receptor is unknown. No base-level quality is on record; no much larger clone is a single base apart. Other nucleotide sequences from this sample produce the same CDR3.

In this chain, TRBV5-4 is recombined with TRBJ1-5, with the D gene too uncertain to name. The sequence derives from a woman in her thirties or forties in good health. Some clones in this sample may be carry-over from other donors' samples. Sequences were obtained from PBMCs. The DNA is TGTGCCAGCAGCTTGGGGCAGAATCAGCCCCAGCATTTT. Its translation reads: CASSLGQNQPQHF.